Listed below are T cell receptor beta chains from one sample, sequenced in a study of cytomegalovirus exposure and HLA in healthy donors. TCRdb's copy holds only in-frame clones and misses some; the assay was immunoSEQ multiplex PCR. The table shows roughly 190,000 clones, with 79% occurring only once. The sequencing sample was made of PBMCs. The receptor source for this set is a girl between 5 and 17 years old in good health and CMV-seropositive. The CDR3 runs from the conserved cysteine through the conserved F or W. D genes are given only for firm matches. Size values are once, few and many counts, or a class for expanded clones, and some rows have none.

clone_size | d_call | j_call | v_call | cdr3_nt | cdr3_aa
- | TRBD2 | TRBJ2-7 | TRBV6-6 | TGTGCCAGCAGAGGTAGCGGGACAACCTACGAGCAGTACTTC | CASRGSGTTYEQYF
- | TRBD2 | TRBJ2-2 | TRBV4-3 | TGCGCCAGCAGCCAAGATGGCGGGGGGGCCGGCGGGGAGCTGTTTTTT | CASSQDGGGAGGELFF
few | - | TRBJ1-1 | TRBV2 | TGTGCCAGCTCACTCGGGGGGTTAGCTTTCTTT | CASSLGGLAFF
- | TRBD1 | TRBJ1-2 | TRBV7-6 | TGTGCCAGCAGACCCGGGACAGGGGGCGCCGGGGCTTTTGGCTACACCTTC | CASRPGTGGAGAFGYTF
- | - | TRBJ1-2 | TRBV5-1 | TGCGCCAGCAGCTTGGGGACGGACTATAACTATGGCTACACCTTC | CASSLGTDYNYGYTF
- | - | TRBJ1-4 | TRBV11-3 | TGTGCCAGCAGCTCAGGGGAAGGGGGTAATGAAAAACTGTTTTTT | CASSSGEGGNEKLFF
- | - | TRBJ2-5 | TRBV6-6 | TGTGCCAGCAGTTCCCACGAGCTTAAAGAGACCCAGTACTTC | CASSSHELKETQYF
- | - | TRBJ1-1 | TRBV19 | TGTGCCAGTAGTTTTCCCGGGGGGACTGAAGCTTTCTTT | CASSFPGGTEAFF
- | - | TRBJ2-2 | TRBV10-1 | TGCGCCAGCAGTGATATGGGGACTTGGAACACCGGGGAGCTGTTTTTT | CASSDMGTWNTGELFF
- | - | TRBJ1-6 | TRBV5-1 | TGCGCCAGCAGCTTGGGGTCAGGGGTTAATTCACCCCTCCACTTT | CASSLGSGVNSPLHF
- | TRBD1 | TRBJ1-2 | TRBV5-4 | TGTGCCAGCAGCGGCCGGACAGGGGGTAATGGCTACACCTTC | CASSGRTGGNGYTF
- | TRBD1 | TRBJ2-2 | TRBV5-1 | TGCGCCAGCAGCGGACGACAGGGGGCGCAAGGCGGGGAGCTGTTTTTT | CASSGRQGAQGGELFF
- | - | TRBJ2-5 | TRBV5-1 | TGCGCCAGCAGCTTAGGATTCGGGTCCGAGACCCAGTACTTC | CASSLGFGSETQYF
few | TRBD2 | TRBJ2-3 | TRBV10-3 | TGTGCCATCAGTGATGTTGCGGGGGGCCGCCCAGATACGCAGTATTTT | CAISDVAGGRPDTQYF
- | - | TRBJ2-5 | TRBV29-1 | TGCAGCGCCGACACCCCGGAGACCCAGTACTTC | CSADTPETQYF
once | - | TRBJ2-2 | TRBV7-6 | TGTGCCAGCAGCTTAGTTTGGGGGGAAAACACCGGGGAGCTGTTTTTT | CASSLVWGENTGELFF
- | TRBD1 | TRBJ2-7 | TRBV13 | TGTGCCAGCACCAAGGTCGGGACAGGGTGGGGGCATAGCATAAAATACGAGCAGTACTTC | CASTKVGTGWGHSIKYEQYF
- | TRBD2 | TRBJ2-4 | TRBV7-8 | TGTGCCAGCAGCTTAGTTCGGAACGCGCGGGGGGAAAACATTCAGTACTTC | CASSLVRNARGENIQYF
- | - | TRBJ1-1 | TRBV4-3 | TGCGCCAGCAGCCAAGCTGCCAGGGGTGACACTGAAGCTTTCTTT | CASSQAARGDTEAFF
- | TRBD1 | TRBJ2-5 | TRBV30 | TGTGCCTGGACAGGACAGGGGAGGGAGACCCAGTACTTC | CAWTGQGRETQYF
- | TRBD2 | TRBJ2-3 | TRBV7-9 | TGTGCCAGTGGGACCGGGACTAATCCCACAGATACGCAGTATTTT | CASGTGTNPTDTQYF
once | - | TRBJ1-6 | TRBV4-1 | TGCGCCAGCAGCCAAGAGAGGGCGAGCTCCTATAATTCACCCCTCCACTTT | CASSQERASSYNSPLHF
- | - | TRBJ1-5 | TRBV30 | TGTGCCTGGAGTCTCACAGGGTGGAGGCAGCCCCAGCATTTT | CAWSLTGWRQPQHF
- | TRBD2 | TRBJ2-1 | TRBV2 | TGTGCCAGCAATCTGGCTAGCGGGGGCAATGAGCAGTTCTTC | CASNLASGGNEQFF
- | TRBD1 | TRBJ1-5 | TRBV5-8 | TGTGCCAGCAGCTTGGGCGCAGGGGGTACCCAGCCCCAGCATTTT | CASSLGAGGTQPQHF
- | - | TRBJ2-5 | TRBV21-1 | TGTGCCAGCAAGACTACCCAGTACTTC | CASKTTQYF
few | - | TRBJ1-5 | TRBV6-5 | TGTGCCAGCAGTTACAGGGAGGGCAATCAGCCCCAGCATTTT | CASSYREGNQPQHF
- | - | TRBJ1-1 | TRBV5-6 | TGTGCCAGCAGCGGAGTAGGCCCCGAGGGCTACACTGAAGCTTTCTTT | CASSGVGPEGYTEAFF
- | TRBD1 | TRBJ2-3 | TRBV4-1 | TGCGCCAGCAGCCTCCCCTACCGGGACAGACTTACGGATACGCAGTATTTT | CASSLPYRDRLTDTQYF
- | - | TRBJ2-4 | TRBV2 | TGTGCCACCCTGGGGGGACTGAACGCCAAAAACATTCAGTACTTC | CATLGGLNAKNIQYF
- | - | TRBJ2-1 | TRBV9 | TGTGCCAGCAGCGTAGACTGGGGGACTGGAACCTACAATGAGCAGTTCTTC | CASSVDWGTGTYNEQFF
many | - | TRBJ2-3 | TRBV4-2 | TGTGCCAGCAGCCAAGATTCGGGGCGGGGTTCAGATACGCAGTATTTT | CASSQDSGRGSDTQYF
- | TRBD1 | TRBJ1-2 | TRBV5-1 | TGCGCCAGCAGCTTTGGGACAGGTGGGAATATCTATGGCTACACCTTC | CASSFGTGGNIYGYTF
- | TRBD2 | TRBJ2-1 | TRBV6-5 | TGTGCCAGCAGTTATACGACTAGCGGTCACAATGAGCAGTTCTTC | CASSYTTSGHNEQFF
- | - | TRBJ1-6 | TRBV7-8 | TGTGCCAGCAGCTTAGTATACGGGGGAAATTCACCCCTCCACTTT | CASSLVYGGNSPLHF
- | TRBD2 | TRBJ2-3 | TRBV18 | TGTGCCAGCTCACCCCCGGGACTAAACACAGATACGCAGTATTTT | CASSPPGLNTDTQYF
- | TRBD1 | TRBJ2-3 | TRBV11-2 | TGTGCCAGCAGCCGAGGGACAGGGGAAACAGATACGCAGTATTTT | CASSRGTGETDTQYF
- | TRBD1 | TRBJ2-7 | TRBV7-8 | TGTGCCAGCAGCTTAGCGGGGACAGGGTCCTACGAGCAGTACTTC | CASSLAGTGSYEQYF
- | TRBD1 | TRBJ1-3 | TRBV7-8 | TGTGCCAGCAGCCTCCTCGACAGGGGCAACACCATATATTTT | CASSLLDRGNTIYF
- | - | TRBJ2-1 | TRBV4-3 | TGCGCCAGCAGCCAAGATCTAGCGCTCAATGAGCAGTTCTTC | CASSQDLALNEQFF
- | - | TRBJ2-5 | TRBV5-1 | TGCGCCAGCAGCGGAAGACAGGAGGAGACCCAGTACTTC | CASSGRQEETQYF
- | TRBD2 | TRBJ2-5 | TRBV5-1 | TGCGCCAGCAGCCATTCCGGGACTAGCGGGGTCCAAGAGACCCAGTACTTC | CASSHSGTSGVQETQYF
- | TRBD1 | TRBJ2-7 | TRBV27 | TGTGCCAGCAGTTCCTACCAGGGGACAGGGTACGAGCAGTACTTC | CASSSYQGTGYEQYF
- | TRBD1 | TRBJ2-7 | TRBV7-6 | TGTGCCAGCAGCTTAGCGGACAGGGGGTACGAGCAGTACTTC | CASSLADRGYEQYF
few | - | TRBJ2-5 | TRBV27 | TGTGCCAGCAGTTTATCTGTCGGGCAAGAGACCCAGTACTTC | CASSLSVGQETQYF
- | - | TRBJ1-1 | TRBV11-3 | TGTGCCAGCAGCCCGGGAGGGGAGTACACTGAAGCTTTCTTT | CASSPGGEYTEAFF
- | TRBD1 | TRBJ1-1 | TRBV9 | TGTGCCAGCAGCGTTGACAGGGGGCGTGACGAAGCTTTCTTT | CASSVDRGRDEAFF
- | TRBD2 | TRBJ2-7 | TRBV7-2 | TGTGCCAGCAGCGACCTCACGAGCGGGGACTACGAGCAGTACTTC | CASSDLTSGDYEQYF
- | TRBD2 | TRBJ2-3 | TRBV12-5 | TGTGCTAGTGGTTTGGGTAGCGGGGGTGGAGATACGCAGTATTTT | CASGLGSGGGDTQYF
- | - | TRBJ2-1 | TRBV29-1 | TGCAGCGTTGTGCAGGGGAATGAGCAGTTCTTC | CSVVQGNEQFF
- | - | TRBJ1-2 | TRBV7-2 | TGTGCCAGCAGCTATGACAGGAACTATGGCTACACCTTC | CASSYDRNYGYTF
- | - | TRBJ2-1 | TRBV10-3 | TGTGCCATCAGATCGAGCGGTCCCTCGGGTGAGCAGTTCTTC | CAIRSSGPSGEQFF
once | TRBD2 | TRBJ2-3 | TRBV2 | TGTGCCAGCAGTGCCCAGCGGGGGGGCACAGATACGCAGTATTTT | CASSAQRGGTDTQYF